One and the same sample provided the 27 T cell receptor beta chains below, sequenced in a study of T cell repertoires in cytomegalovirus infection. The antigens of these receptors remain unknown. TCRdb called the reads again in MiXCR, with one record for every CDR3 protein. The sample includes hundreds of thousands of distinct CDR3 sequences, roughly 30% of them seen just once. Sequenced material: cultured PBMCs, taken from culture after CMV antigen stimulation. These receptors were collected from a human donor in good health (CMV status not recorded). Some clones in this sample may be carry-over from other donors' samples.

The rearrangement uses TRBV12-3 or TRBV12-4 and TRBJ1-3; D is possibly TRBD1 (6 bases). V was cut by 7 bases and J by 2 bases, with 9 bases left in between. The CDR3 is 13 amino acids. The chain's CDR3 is CASIPGAGNTIYF. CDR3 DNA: TGTGCCAGCATCCCAGGGGCTGGAAACACCATATATTTT.

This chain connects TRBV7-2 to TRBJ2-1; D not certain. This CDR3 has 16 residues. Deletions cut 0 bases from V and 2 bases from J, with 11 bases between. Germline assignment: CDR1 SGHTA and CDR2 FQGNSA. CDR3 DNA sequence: TGTGCCAGCAGCTTAGCAGGGTCCCTCCCCTACAATGAGCAGTTCTTC. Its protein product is CASSLAGSLPYNEQFF.

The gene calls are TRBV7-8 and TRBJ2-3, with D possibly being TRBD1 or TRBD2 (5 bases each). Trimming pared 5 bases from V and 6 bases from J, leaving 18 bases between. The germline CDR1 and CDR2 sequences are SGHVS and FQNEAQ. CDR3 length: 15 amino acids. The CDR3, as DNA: TGTGCCAGCAGCAAGGGACGGCGTCAGACGGATACGCAGTATTTT. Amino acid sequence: CASSKGRRQTDTQYF.

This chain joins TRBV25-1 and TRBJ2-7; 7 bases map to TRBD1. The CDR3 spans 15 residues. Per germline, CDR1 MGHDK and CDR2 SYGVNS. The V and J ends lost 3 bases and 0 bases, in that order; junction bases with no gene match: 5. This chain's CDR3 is CASSDLGQASYEQYF. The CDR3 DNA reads TGTGCCAGCAGTGATTTAGGACAGGCCTCCTACGAGCAGTACTTC.

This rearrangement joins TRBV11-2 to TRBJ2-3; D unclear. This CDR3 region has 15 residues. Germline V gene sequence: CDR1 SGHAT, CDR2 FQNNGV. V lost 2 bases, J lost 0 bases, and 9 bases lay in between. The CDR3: CASSLIGKSTDTQYF. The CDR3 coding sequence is TGTGCCAGCAGCTTAATCGGCAAGAGCACAGATACGCAGTATTTT.

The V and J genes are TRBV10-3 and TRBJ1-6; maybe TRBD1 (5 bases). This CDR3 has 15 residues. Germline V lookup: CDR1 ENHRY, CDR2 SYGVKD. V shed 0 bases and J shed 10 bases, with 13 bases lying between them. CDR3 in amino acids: CAISESEGPGSPLHF. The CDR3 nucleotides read TGTGCCATCAGTGAGTCGGAGGGACCGGGGTCACCCCTCCACTTT.

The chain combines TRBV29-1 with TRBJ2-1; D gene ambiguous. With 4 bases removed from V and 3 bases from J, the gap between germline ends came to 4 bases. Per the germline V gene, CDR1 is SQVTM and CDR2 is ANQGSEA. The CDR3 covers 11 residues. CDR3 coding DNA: TGCAGCGTTGCCCGCTACAATGAGCAGTTCTTC. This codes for CSVARYNEQFF.

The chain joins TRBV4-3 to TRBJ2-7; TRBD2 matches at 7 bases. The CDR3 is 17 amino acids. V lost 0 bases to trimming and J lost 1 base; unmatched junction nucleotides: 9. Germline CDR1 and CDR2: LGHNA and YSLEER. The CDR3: CASSQDVGGSPSYEQYF. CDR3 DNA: TGCGCCAGCAGCCAAGACGTCGGCGGGAGCCCGTCCTACGAGCAGTACTTC.

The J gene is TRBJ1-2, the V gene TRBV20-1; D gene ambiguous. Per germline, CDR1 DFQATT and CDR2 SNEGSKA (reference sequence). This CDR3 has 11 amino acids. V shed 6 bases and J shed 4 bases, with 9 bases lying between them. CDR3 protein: CSATGSYGYTF. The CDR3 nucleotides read TGCAGTGCCACCGGGAGCTATGGCTACACCTTC.

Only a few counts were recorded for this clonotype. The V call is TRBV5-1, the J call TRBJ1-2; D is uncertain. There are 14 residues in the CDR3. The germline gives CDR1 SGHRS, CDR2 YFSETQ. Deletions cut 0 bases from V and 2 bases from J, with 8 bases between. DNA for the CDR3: TGCGCCAGCAGCTTGGTAACAACCAACTATGGCTACACCTTC. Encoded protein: CASSLVTTNYGYTF.

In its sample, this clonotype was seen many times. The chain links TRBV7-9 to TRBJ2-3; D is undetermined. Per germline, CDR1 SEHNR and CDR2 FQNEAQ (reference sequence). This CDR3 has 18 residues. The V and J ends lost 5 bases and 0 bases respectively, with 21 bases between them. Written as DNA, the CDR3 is TGTGCCAGCAGCAACGCAAGAAATACAGACTTTAGCACAGATACGCAGTATTTT. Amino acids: CASSNARNTDFSTDTQYF.

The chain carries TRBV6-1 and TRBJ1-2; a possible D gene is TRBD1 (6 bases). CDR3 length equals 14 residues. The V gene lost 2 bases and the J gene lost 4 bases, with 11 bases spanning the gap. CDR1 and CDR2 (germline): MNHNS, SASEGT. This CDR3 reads CASSEKDRSYGYTF. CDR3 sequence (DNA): TGTGCCAGCAGTGAAAAGGACAGATCCTATGGCTACACCTTC.

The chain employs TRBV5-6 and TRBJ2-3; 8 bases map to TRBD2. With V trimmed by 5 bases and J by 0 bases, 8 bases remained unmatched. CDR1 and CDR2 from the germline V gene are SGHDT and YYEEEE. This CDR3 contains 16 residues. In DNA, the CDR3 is TGTGCCAGCAGGAGTAGTACTAGCGGTAGCACAGATACGCAGTATTTT. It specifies CASRSSTSGSTDTQYF.

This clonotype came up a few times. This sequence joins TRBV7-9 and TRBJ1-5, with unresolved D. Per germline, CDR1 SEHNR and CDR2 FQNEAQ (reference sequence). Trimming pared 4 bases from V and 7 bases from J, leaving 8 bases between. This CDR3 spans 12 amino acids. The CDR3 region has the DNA TGTGCCAGCAGCTCGGCAGAACAGCCCCAGCATTTT. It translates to CASSSAEQPQHF.

The CDR3 DNA reads as TGTGCCAGCAGCCCTCTGGGGGAGAGGGCTTACGGGACCCAGTACTTC. Amino acid sequence: CASSPLGERAYGTQYF. The chain couples TRBV7-9 to TRBJ2-5; possibly TRBD1 or TRBD2 for D (5 bases each). V was clipped by 5 bases and J by 7 bases, with 23 bases between them. CDR1 SEHNR and CDR2 FQNEAQ come from the germline V gene (reference sequence). This CDR3 region has 16 residues.

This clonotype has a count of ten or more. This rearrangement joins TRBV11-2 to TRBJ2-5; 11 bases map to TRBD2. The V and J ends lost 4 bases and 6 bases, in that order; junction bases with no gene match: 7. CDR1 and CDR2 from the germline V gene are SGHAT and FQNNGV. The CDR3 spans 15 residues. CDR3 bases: TGTGCCAGCAGCTCGTTAGCGGGAGGGCTGAAGACCCAGTACTTC. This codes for CASSSLAGGLKTQYF.

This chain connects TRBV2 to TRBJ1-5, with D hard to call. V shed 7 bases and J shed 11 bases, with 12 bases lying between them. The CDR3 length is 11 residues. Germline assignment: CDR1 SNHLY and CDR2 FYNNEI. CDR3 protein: CASTDHQTQHF. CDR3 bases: TGTGCCAGCACAGACCACCAAACCCAGCATTTT. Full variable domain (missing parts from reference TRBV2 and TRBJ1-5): EPEVTQTPSHQVTQMGQEVILRCVPISNHLYFYWYRQILGQKVEFLVSFYNNEISEKSEIFDDQFSVERPDGSNFTLKIRSTKLEDSAMYFCASTDHQTQHFGDGTRLSIL.

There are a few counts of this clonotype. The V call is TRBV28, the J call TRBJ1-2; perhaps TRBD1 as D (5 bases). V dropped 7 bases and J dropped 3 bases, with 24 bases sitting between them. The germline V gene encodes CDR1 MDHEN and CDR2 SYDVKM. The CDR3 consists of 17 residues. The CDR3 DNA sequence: TGTGCCAGCAAGAGCCTGGGACCACCTGCCCCTTACTATGGCTACACCTTC. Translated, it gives CASKSLGPPAPYYGYTF.

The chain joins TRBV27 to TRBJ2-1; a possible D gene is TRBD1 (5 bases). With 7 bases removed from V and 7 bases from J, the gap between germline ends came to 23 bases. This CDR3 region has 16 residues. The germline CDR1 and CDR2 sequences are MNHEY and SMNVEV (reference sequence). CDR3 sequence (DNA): TGTGCCAGCAAGATCCAGAGGTGGGCAGGGATTAATGAGCAGTTCTTC. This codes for CASKIQRWAGINEQFF.

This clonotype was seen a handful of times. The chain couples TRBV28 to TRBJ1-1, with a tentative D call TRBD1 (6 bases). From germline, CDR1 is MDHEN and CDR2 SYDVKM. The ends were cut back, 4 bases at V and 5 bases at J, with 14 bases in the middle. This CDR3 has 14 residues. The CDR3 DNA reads TGTGCCAGCAGTTCGGAGGGGGAGGGGACTGAAGCTTTCTTT. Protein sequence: CASSSEGEGTEAFF.

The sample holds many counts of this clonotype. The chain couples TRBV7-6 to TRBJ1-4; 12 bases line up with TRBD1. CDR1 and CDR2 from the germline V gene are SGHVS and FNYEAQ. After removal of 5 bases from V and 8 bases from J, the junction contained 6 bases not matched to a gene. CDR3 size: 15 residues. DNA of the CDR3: TGTGCCAGCAGCCCGGCCGGGACAGGGGGCGAAAAACTGTTTTTT. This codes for CASSPAGTGGEKLFF.

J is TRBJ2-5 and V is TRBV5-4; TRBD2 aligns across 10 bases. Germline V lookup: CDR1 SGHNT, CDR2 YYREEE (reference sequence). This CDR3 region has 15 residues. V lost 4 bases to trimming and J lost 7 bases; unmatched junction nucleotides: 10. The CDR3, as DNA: TGTGCCAGCAGCGGTAGCGGGGGGCACCGGGGGACCCAGTACTTC. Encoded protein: CASSGSGGHRGTQYF. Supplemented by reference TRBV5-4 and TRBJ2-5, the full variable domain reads ETGVTQSPTHLIKTRGQQVTLRCSSQSGHNTVSWYQQALGQGPQFIFQYYREEENGRGNFPPRFSGLQFPNYSSELNVNALELDDSALYLCASSGSGGHRGTQYFGPGTRLLVL.

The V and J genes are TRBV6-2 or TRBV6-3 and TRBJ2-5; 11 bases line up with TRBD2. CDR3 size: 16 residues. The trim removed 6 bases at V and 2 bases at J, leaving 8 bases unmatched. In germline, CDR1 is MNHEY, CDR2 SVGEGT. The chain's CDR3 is CASSSRLAGLQETQYF. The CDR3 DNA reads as TGTGCCAGCAGCTCCAGACTAGCGGGGCTACAAGAGACCCAGTACTTC.

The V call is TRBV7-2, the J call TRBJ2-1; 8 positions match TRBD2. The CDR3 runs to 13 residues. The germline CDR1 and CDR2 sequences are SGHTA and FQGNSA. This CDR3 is CASAGGGNNEQFF. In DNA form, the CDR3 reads TGTGCTTCGGCGGGAGGTGGGAACAATGAGCAGTTCTTC.

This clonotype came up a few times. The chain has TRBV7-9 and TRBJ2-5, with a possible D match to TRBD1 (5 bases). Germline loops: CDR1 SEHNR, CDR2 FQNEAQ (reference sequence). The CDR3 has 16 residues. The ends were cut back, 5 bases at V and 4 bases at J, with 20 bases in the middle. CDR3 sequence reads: CASSLRTGGRGETQYF. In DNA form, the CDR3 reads TGTGCCAGCAGCCTCAGAACGGGCGGTAGGGGAGAGACCCAGTACTTC.

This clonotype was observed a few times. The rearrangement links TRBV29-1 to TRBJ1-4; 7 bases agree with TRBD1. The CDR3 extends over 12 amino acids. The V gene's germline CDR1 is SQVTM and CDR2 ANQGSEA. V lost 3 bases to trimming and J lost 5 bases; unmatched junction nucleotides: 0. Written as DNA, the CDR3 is TGCAGCGTTGACAGGGGGAATGAAAAACTGTTTTTT. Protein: CSVDRGNEKLFF.

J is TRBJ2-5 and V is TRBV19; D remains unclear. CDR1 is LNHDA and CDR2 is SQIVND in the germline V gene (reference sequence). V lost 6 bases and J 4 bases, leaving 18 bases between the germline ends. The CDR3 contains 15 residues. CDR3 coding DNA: TGTGCCAGTAGGGTAAGGTCCTCAGGTGGAGAGACCCAGTACTTC. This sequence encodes CASRVRSSGGETQYF.